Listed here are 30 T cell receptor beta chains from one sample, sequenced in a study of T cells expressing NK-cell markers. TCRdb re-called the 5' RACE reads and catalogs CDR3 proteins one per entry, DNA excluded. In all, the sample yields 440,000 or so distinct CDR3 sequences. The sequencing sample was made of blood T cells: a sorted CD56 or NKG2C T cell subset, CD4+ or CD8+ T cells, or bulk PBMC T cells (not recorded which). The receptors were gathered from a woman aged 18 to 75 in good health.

CDR3 loop: CSARVGGSSNSPLHF. This chain joins TRBV20-1 and TRBJ1-6; absent DNA, TCRdb's TRBD1 call cannot be checked. Germline values: CDR1 DFQATT, CDR2 SNEGSKA (reference sequence). CDR3 length equals 15 residues.

The CDR3 spells CASSPPGSFNSPLHF. The chain joins TRBV6-1 to TRBJ1-6; TCRdb outputs TRBD1, but without DNA this stays unchecked. Germline loops: CDR1 MNHNS, CDR2 SASEGT. This CDR3 has 15 amino acids.

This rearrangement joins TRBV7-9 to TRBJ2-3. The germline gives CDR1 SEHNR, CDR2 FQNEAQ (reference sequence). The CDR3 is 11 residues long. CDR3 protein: CATVPTDTQYF.

Here the CDR3 reads CASSPRGSHGYTF. This chain joins TRBV6-1 and TRBJ1-2; lacking DNA, the TRBD1 call made by TCRdb goes unchecked. The CDR3 is 13 residues long. Germline V lookup: CDR1 MNHNS, CDR2 SASEGT.

The CDR3 loop reads CASSPPSALWQYF. J is TRBJ2-7 and V is TRBV18; TCRdb's D call, TRBD1, is unchecked because there is no DNA. Germline assignment: CDR1 KGHSH and CDR2 LQKENI. The CDR3 has 13 amino acids.

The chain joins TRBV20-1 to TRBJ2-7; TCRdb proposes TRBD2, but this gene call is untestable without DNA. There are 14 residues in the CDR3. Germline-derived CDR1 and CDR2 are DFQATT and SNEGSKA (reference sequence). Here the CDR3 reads CSAETSSKTYEQYF.

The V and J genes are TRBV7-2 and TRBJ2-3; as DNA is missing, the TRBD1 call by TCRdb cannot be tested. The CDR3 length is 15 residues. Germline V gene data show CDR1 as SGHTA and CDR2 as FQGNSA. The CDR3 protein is CASSLQPRGSDTQYF.

CDR3 residues: CASSLAGSSGTYEQYF. The rearrangement joins TRBV5-1 to TRBJ2-7; without DNA, the TCRdb call of TRBD2 cannot be checked. Germline lookup yields CDR1 SGHRS and CDR2 YFSETQ. The CDR3 contains 16 residues.

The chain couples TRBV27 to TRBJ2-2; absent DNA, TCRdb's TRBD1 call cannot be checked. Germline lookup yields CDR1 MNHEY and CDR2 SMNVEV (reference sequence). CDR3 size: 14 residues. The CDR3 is CAAGGTAFIGELFF.

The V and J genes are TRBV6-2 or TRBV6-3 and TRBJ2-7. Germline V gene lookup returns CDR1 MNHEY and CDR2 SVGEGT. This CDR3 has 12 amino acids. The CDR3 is CASSPTLNEQYF.

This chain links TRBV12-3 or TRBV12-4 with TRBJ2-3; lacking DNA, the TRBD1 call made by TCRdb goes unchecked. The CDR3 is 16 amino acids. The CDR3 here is CASSLEGGKPGDTQYF.

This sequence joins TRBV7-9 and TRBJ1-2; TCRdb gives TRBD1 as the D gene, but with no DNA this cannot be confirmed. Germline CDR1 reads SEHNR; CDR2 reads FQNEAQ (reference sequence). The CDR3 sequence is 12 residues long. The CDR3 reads CASSFGQGRNTF.

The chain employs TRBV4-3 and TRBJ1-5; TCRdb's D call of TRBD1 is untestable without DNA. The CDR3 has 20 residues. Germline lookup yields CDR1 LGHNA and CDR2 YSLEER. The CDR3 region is CASSQDPTGTADYSNQPQHF.

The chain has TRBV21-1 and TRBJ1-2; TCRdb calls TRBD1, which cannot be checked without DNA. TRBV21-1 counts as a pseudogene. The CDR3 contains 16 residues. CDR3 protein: CASSGQEGGANYGYTF.

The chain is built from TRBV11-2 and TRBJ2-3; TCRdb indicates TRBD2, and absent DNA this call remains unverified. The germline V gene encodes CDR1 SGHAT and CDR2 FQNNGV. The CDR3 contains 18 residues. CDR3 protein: CASSPKGGAGAYTDTQYF.

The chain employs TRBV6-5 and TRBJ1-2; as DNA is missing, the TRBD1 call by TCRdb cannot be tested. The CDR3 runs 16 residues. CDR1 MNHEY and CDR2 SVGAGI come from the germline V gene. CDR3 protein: CASSYSRDRGNYGYTF.

CDR3 in amino acids: CASSERAGLGGYTF. The rearrangement links TRBV25-1 to TRBJ1-2; the D call of TRBD1 rests on TCRdb alone, since no DNA is present to check it. The germline V gene has CDR1 MGHDK and CDR2 SYGVNS. The CDR3 contains 14 residues.

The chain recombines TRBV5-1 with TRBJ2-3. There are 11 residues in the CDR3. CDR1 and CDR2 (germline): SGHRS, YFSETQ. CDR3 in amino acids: CASSFTDTQYF.

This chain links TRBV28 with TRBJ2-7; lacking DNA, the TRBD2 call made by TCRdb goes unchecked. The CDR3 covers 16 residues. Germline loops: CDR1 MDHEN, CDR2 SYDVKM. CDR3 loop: CASSSPSGGRPYEQYF.

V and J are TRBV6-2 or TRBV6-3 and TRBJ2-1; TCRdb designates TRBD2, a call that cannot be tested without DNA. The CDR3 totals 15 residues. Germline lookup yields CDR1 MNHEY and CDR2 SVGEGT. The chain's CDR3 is CASSYLSSGGNEQFF.

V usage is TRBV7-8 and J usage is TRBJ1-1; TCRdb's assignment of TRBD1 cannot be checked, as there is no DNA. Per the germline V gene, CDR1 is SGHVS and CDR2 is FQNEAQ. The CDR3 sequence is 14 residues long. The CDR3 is CASSGLVRNTEAFF.

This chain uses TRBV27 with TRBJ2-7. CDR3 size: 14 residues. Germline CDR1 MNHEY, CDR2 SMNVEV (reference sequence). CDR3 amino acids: CARSLVTGDYEQYF.

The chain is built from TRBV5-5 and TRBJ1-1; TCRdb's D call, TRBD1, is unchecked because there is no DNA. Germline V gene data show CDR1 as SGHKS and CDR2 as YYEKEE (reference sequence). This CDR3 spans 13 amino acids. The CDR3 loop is CASSLTRQGEAFF.

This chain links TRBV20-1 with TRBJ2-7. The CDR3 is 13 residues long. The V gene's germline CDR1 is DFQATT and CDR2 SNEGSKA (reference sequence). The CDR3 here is CSASGLSSYEQYF.

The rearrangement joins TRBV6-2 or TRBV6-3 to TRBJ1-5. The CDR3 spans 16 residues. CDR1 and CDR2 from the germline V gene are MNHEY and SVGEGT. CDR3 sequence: CASSPGIWEGLQPQHF.

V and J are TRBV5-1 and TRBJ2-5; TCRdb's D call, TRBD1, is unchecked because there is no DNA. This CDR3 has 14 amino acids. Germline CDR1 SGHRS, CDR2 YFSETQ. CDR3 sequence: CASGKDRGQETQYF.

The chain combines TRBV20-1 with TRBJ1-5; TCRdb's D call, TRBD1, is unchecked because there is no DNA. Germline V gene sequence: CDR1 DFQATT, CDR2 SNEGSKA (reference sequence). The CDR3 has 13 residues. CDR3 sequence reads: CSASPGSNQPQHF.

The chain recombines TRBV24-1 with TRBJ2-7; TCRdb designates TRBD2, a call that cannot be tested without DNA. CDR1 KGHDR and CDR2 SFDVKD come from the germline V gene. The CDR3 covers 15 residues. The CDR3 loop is CATVGLAASSYEQYF.

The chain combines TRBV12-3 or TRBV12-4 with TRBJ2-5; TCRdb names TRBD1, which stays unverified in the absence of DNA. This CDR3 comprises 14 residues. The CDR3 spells CASSPTGVPETQYF.

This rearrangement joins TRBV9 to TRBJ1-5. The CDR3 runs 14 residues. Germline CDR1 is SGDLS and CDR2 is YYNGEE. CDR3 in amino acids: CASSVGVEGQPQHF.